Below are 9 T cell receptor beta chains sequenced from a single sample in a study of tumor and adjacent non-tumor tissue in lung cancer. The template was RNA from unsorted bulk tissue. More than 3 cm separated this lung sample from the edge of the tumor. A modified ARM-PCR protocol with three rounds of nested PCR amplified TCRbeta. Via MiXCR, TCRdb re-called the multiplex PCR reads, giving one row per CDR3 protein. The data show more than 60,000 distinct CDR3 sequences, 75% to 85% seen once. Input material: distant non-tumor lung tissue. All receptors derive from a man aged 55 to 70 with non-small cell lung cancer.

This clonotype was seen just once. In this CDR3 the conserved last residue, phenylalanine or tryptophan, is missing, so a read error is likely. The chain uses TRBV28 and TRBJ1-2, with D possibly matching TRBD1 (5 bases). CDR1 and CDR2 from the germline V gene are MDHEN and SYDVKM. There are 14 residues in the CDR3. The CDR3 DNA reads TGTGGCAGCAGTCCAATAGGGACCAAAAATGGCTACACCCTC. Its translation is CGSSPIGTKNGYTL.

This clonotype has only one observation. The chain combines TRBV5-6 with TRBJ2-3, with no clear D. Germline CDR1 reads SGHDT; CDR2 reads YYEEEE. The ends were cut back, 8 bases at V and 5 bases at J, with 21 bases in the middle. The CDR3 consists of 15 residues. The CDR3 region has the DNA TGTGCCAGTTCGCAGGCGGCCTCTGGGGAAGATACGCAGTATTTT. The encoded protein is CASSQAASGEDTQYF.

As for this clonotype: At one boundary the junction diverges from the germline segment, which might be a read error. The rearrangement links TRBV10-3 to TRBJ2-5; D may be TRBD2 (6 bases). The CDR3 loop spans 15 amino acids. Germline CDR1 reads ENHRY; CDR2 reads SYGVKD. This CDR3 is CAISGSRALAETQHF. CDR3 DNA: TGTGCCATCAGTGGGTCGAGGGCACTAGCAGAGACCCAGCACTTC.

Notes on this clonotype: An end of the junction differs from the germline gene, which may be a read error. The chain has TRBV5-5 and TRBJ2-3, with TRBD2 matching 7 bases. The CDR3 sequence is 15 residues long. The germline CDR1 and CDR2 sequences are SGHKS and YYEKEE (reference sequence). CDR3 in amino acids: CASSLGLILLGTLYF. The DNA of the CDR3 is TGTGCCAGCAGCCTGGGACTAATCCTCCTTGGTACGCTGTATTTT.

Concerning this clonotype: One junction end does not reproduce the germline sequence, and a read error may be involved. The chain has TRBV13 and TRBJ2-3; either TRBD1 or TRBD2 may fit D (5 bases each). The germline V gene encodes CDR1 PRHDT and CDR2 FYEKMQ (reference sequence). This CDR3 contains 15 residues. The CDR3 DNA follows: TGTACCAGCAGCTTAGCGAGACAGAACACAGATATGAAGTATTTT. Translation gives CTSSLARQNTDMKYF.

A note on this clonotype: A much larger clone differs from this one at a single base, so this may be a read error. The chain uses TRBV20-1 and TRBJ2-5; TRBD1 is a possible D gene (6 bases). Germline CDR1 is DFQATT and CDR2 is SNEGSKA (reference sequence). This CDR3 comprises 12 residues. V was clipped by 8 bases and J by 2 bases, with 12 bases between them. In DNA form, the CDR3 reads TGCAGTTCTTGGGACAATCAAGAGACCCAGTACTTC. It yields the protein CSSWDNQETQYF.

The chain uses TRBV5-6 and TRBJ2-7, with a weak D call TRBD2 (5 bases). The CDR3 covers 12 residues. Germline loops: CDR1 SGHDT, CDR2 YYEEEE. CDR3 DNA sequence: TGTGCTATCAGTCGGAGGAGATGGGAGCAGTACTTC. This translates into CAISRRRWEQYF.

Within the sample, this clonotype is medium-sized. This chain links TRBV6-1 with TRBJ1-5; 9 nucleotides align to TRBD1. CDR1 and CDR2 from the germline V gene are MNHNS and SASEGT. The CDR3 sequence is 15 residues long. The junction had 7 bases not matched to a gene; V was cut back by 7 bases and J by 3 bases. This CDR3 reads CASTEGQGLNQPQHF. CDR3 nucleotide sequence: TGTGCCAGCACAGAGGGACAGGGCCTCAATCAGCCCCAGCATTTT.

The V call is TRBV4-1, the J call TRBJ2-7; TRBD2 is a possible D gene (6 bases). The CDR3 is 15 amino acids. Trimming stripped 0 bases from V and 3 bases from J, with 12 bases between. Germline CDR1 MGHRA, CDR2 YSYEKL. The CDR3 DNA reads TGCGCCAGCAGCCAAGAATCGGGGGAATTCTACGAGCAGTACTTC. Its protein product is CASSQESGEFYEQYF.